This TCR beta chain was captured by sequencing in a study of T cell responses to AZD1222 COVID-19 vaccine. Broader study findings: Repertoire sampling occurred only after the peak T cell response. White British ancestry dominated among donors, who included more females, and clonal diversity was possibly underestimated. After two AZD1222 doses, spike-specific TCR breadth and depth rose versus day 0.

CDR1 is GTSNPN and CDR2 is SVGIG in the germline V gene (reference sequence). The CDR3 has 12 residues. The V end lost 0 bases, the J end lost 7 bases, and 7 bases lay between the germline ends. Clones were read by immunoSEQ multiplex PCR, and TCRdb kept only the in-frame ones, dropping some. The sample consists of 95,000 to 150,000 clones, approximately 94% of them appearing once. As concerns this clone: The antigen is unknown.

The chain employs TRBV30 and TRBJ2-1; no reliable D call. The input for sequencing was peripheral blood, taken 28 days after the second AZD1222 dose. The sequence came from an adult who received the AZD1222 COVID-19 vaccine. CDR3 sequence: CAWSVGPNEQFF. CDR3 coding DNA: TGTGCCTGGAGTGTAGGGCCGAATGAGCAGTTCTTC.